These 22 T cell receptor beta chains came from one sample sequenced in a study of T cells in Graves' hyperthyroidism and ophthalmopathy. Amplified TCR beta CDR3 regions came from RNA transcripts. The study used the HTBI primer set for a first-round RT-PCR of the TCR CDR3. One entry per CDR3 protein, called by TCRdb with MiXCR from the multiplex PCR reads. The sample holds 500,000 to 600,000 distinct CDR3 sequences; 15% to 20% are singletons and the top ten take under 20%. Source material: blood. These receptors originate from a woman under 30 with Graves' hyperthyroidism.

This clonotype was detected many times. The V call is TRBV20-1, the J call TRBJ2-1, with 8 bases aligning to TRBD2. Germline assignment: CDR1 DFQATT and CDR2 SNEGSKA (reference sequence). The CDR3 is 13 amino acids. Unmatched junction bases numbered 6, after V lost 1 base and J lost 10 bases. This CDR3 reads CSARVGTSYEQFF. CDR3 nucleotide sequence: TGCAGTGCTAGAGTTGGGACTAGTTACGAGCAGTTCTTC.

The sample holds many counts of this clonotype. The CDR3 loop reads CASSEGSPRNSPLHF. The CDR3 region has the DNA TGTGCCAGCAGTGAAGGATCTCCTCGGAATTCACCCCTCCACTTT. The chain is built from TRBV6-1 and TRBJ1-6, with D hard to call. This CDR3 spans 15 amino acids. V shed 1 base and J shed 7 bases, with 11 bases lying between them. The germline CDR1 and CDR2 sequences are MNHNS and SASEGT.

This clonotype appeared many times. The chain uses TRBV24-1 and TRBJ2-2; a possible D gene is TRBD2 (5 bases). The germline CDR1 and CDR2 sequences are KGHDR and SFDVKD. V was clipped by 1 base and J by 3 bases, with 11 bases between them. The CDR3 is made up of 16 amino acids. In DNA, the CDR3 is TGTGCCACCAGTGATTTTACGGGGAGTGACACCGGGGAGCTGTTTTTT. Protein: CATSDFTGSDTGELFF.

This clonotype came up many times. The chain joins TRBV20-1 to TRBJ2-7; 10 nucleotides match TRBD1. CDR1 is DFQATT, CDR2 SNEGSKA, per germline (reference sequence). The CDR3 has 12 amino acids. The chain's CDR3 is CRGDRGGNEQYF. In DNA form, the CDR3 reads TGCAGGGGGGACAGGGGTGGGAACGAGCAGTACTTC.

This clonotype has more than one count but fewer than ten. The J gene is TRBJ1-5, the V gene TRBV4-1; D not resolved. The germline gives CDR1 MGHRA, CDR2 YSYEKL. V shed 0 bases and J shed 9 bases, with 9 bases lying between them. The CDR3 spans 13 residues. CDR3 sequence: CASSQEAFGPQHF. The CDR3, as DNA: TGCGCCAGCAGCCAAGAGGCCTTCGGGCCCCAGCATTTT.

This clonotype has just a few counts. The V call is TRBV10-3, the J call TRBJ1-2; no firm D call. This CDR3 is 15 amino acids long. The V end lost 2 bases, the J end lost 3 bases, and 13 bases lay between the germline ends. Germline V gives CDR1 ENHRY, CDR2 SYGVKD. CDR3 nucleotide sequence: TGTGCCATCAGTGAGGGAACGGTGGGCCACTATGGCTACACCTTC. Protein: CAISEGTVGHYGYTF.

The rearrangement joins TRBV20-1 to TRBJ2-5, with 8 bases matching TRBD2. Germline trimming cut 6 bases from V and 4 bases from J; bases unmatched to any gene: 7. Germline loops: CDR1 DFQATT, CDR2 SNEGSKA (reference sequence). The CDR3 totals 13 residues. The CDR3 is CSAHGGGGETQYF. The CDR3, as DNA: TGCAGTGCCCACGGGGGGGGAGGAGAGACCCAGTACTTC.

This clonotype was observed many times. This sequence joins TRBV10-3 and TRBJ2-2, with TRBD2 matching 7 bases. V shed 2 bases and J 5 bases; nucleotides not matched to a gene: 8. The CDR3 runs 16 residues. Germline assignment: CDR1 ENHRY and CDR2 SYGVKD. Here the CDR3 reads CAISEVASGRTGELFF. The CDR3 coding sequence is TGTGCCATCAGTGAGGTGGCTAGCGGTCGTACCGGGGAGCTGTTTTTT.

The chain joins TRBV10-1 to TRBJ1-5; D gene ambiguous. V lost 6 bases and J lost 5, with 2 bases in between. The CDR3 has 10 amino acids. The germline CDR1 and CDR2 sequences are WNHNN and SYGVQD (reference sequence). The DNA of the CDR3 is TGCGCCAGCAGCTATCAGCCCCAGCATTTT. Encoded protein: CASSYQPQHF.

This chain connects TRBV3-1 to TRBJ2-7; TRBD2 matches at 11 bases. The CDR3 loop spans 16 amino acids. The germline V gene has CDR1 LGHDT and CDR2 YNNKEL (reference sequence). V lost 5 bases to trimming and J lost 4 bases; unmatched junction nucleotides: 10. In nucleotides, the CDR3 is TGTGCCAGCAGCGTAACCGGGACTAGCGGCTTTTACGAGCAGTACTTC. This gives the protein CASSVTGTSGFYEQYF.

This clonotype was picked up a small number of times. The chain has TRBV4-1 and TRBJ2-4; 8 bases are shared with TRBD1. The CDR3 length is 17 residues. V shed 2 bases, J shed 4 bases, and the junction held 10 bases outside the gene matches. The germline gives CDR1 MGHRA, CDR2 YSYEKL. The CDR3 spells CASSQSTGGRVKNIQYF. CDR3 nucleotide sequence: TGCGCCAGCAGCCAATCTACAGGGGGTAGGGTTAAAAACATTCAGTACTTC.

This chain links TRBV11-3 with TRBJ2-5; D ambiguous. Germline values: CDR1 SGHNT, CDR2 YENEEA. This CDR3 is 12 amino acids long. Trimming removed 2 bases from V and 5 bases from J, with 6 bases in between. The CDR3 bases are TGTGCCAGCAGCTTATTGGAGGAGACCCAGTACTTC. This translates into CASSLLEETQYF.

This clonotype appeared a few times. This sequence joins TRBV6-5 and TRBJ2-3; no reliable D call. V lost 1 base and J lost 2, with 10 bases in between. The CDR3 consists of 15 residues. Germline loops: CDR1 MNHEY, CDR2 SVGAGI. The CDR3 region is CASSYLGGFTDTQYF. The CDR3 bases are TGTGCCAGCAGTTACTTGGGCGGATTCACAGATACGCAGTATTTT.

This clonotype was detected once. One junction end disagrees with the germline gene, perhaps due to a read error. This sequence joins TRBV11-3 and TRBJ2-5; possibly TRBD2 for D (6 bases). The CDR3 has 14 residues. Germline V gives CDR1 SGHNT, CDR2 YENEEA. The CDR3 DNA sequence: TGTGCCAGCAGCAGAGGGCGGGATGTGGAGACCCGGTACTTC. Protein: CASSRGRDVETRYF.

This clonotype was seen at least ten times. This chain links TRBV20-1 with TRBJ2-5, with 11 bases aligning to TRBD2. Unmatched junction bases numbered 3, after V lost 1 base and J lost 2 bases. Germline lookup yields CDR1 DFQATT and CDR2 SNEGSKA (reference sequence). This CDR3 has 15 residues. Here the CDR3 reads CSARGLAGKQETQYF. CDR3 nucleotide sequence: TGCAGTGCTAGAGGACTAGCGGGGAAGCAAGAGACCCAGTACTTC.

As DNA, the CDR3 is TGCAGCGTTGGGCTAGCCCAACACAATGAGCAGTTCTTC. Translated, it gives CSVGLAQHNEQFF. The chain links TRBV29-1 to TRBJ2-1; TRBD2 is a possible D gene (5 bases). CDR1 is SQVTM, CDR2 ANQGSEA, per germline. V lost 4 bases and J lost 5, with 12 bases in between. This CDR3 is 13 amino acids long.

The V and J genes are TRBV6-5 and TRBJ1-2; 7 nucleotides match TRBD1. The CDR3 consists of 14 residues. Germline V gives CDR1 MNHEY, CDR2 SVGAGI. The trim removed 0 bases at V and 6 bases at J, leaving 4 bases unmatched. The CDR3 spells CASSYSLTGDGYTF. The CDR3 DNA sequence: TGTGCCAGCAGTTACTCGTTAACAGGGGATGGCTACACCTTC.

This clonotype was seen at least ten times. The chain has TRBV20-1 and TRBJ1-5; TRBD1 is a possible D gene (5 bases). With 4 bases removed from V and 5 bases from J, the gap between germline ends came to 9 bases. The CDR3 is made up of 12 amino acids. Germline assignment: CDR1 DFQATT and CDR2 SNEGSKA (reference sequence). The CDR3 nucleotides read TGCAGTGCTACAGGGTACGATCAGCCCCAGCATTTT. Translating it yields CSATGYDQPQHF.

The rearrangement links TRBV4-1 to TRBJ2-1; no firm D call. V dropped 2 bases and J dropped 1 base, with 21 bases sitting between them. This CDR3 is built from 19 residues. Germline CDR1 reads MGHRA; CDR2 reads YSYEKL. The CDR3 sequence: CASSQRVAGGSPSYNEQFF. CDR3 DNA: TGCGCCAGCAGCCAAAGGGTAGCCGGTGGCTCGCCATCCTACAATGAGCAGTTCTTC.

Ten or more counts support this clonotype. CDR3 residues: CSARVERTLNYEQYF. The DNA of the CDR3 is TGCAGTGCTAGAGTAGAAAGGACTCTCAACTACGAGCAGTACTTC. The rearrangement joins TRBV20-1 to TRBJ2-7; D possibly corresponds to TRBD2 (5 bases). The CDR3 consists of 15 residues. The germline V gene has CDR1 DFQATT and CDR2 SNEGSKA (reference sequence). Trimming removed 1 base at V and 3 bases at J, with 16 bases between.

This clonotype has a count of ten or more. The chain joins TRBV7-8 to TRBJ1-2, with no clear D. V was clipped by 2 bases and J by 7 bases, with 8 bases between them. The CDR3 consists of 12 residues. The germline V gene has CDR1 SGHVS and CDR2 FQNEAQ. The CDR3 here is CASSLQGLGYTF. In nucleotides, the CDR3 is TGTGCCAGCAGCTTACAAGGGCTTGGCTACACCTTC.

This sequence joins TRBV18 and TRBJ1-5, with D hard to call. The CDR3 contains 15 residues. Trimming pared 1 base from V and 0 bases from J, leaving 7 bases between. Germline V lookup: CDR1 KGHSH, CDR2 LQKENI. CDR3 coding DNA: TGTGCCAGCTCACCACTTGGGAATAGCAATCAGCCCCAGCATTTT. It specifies CASSPLGNSNQPQHF.